These 16 T cell receptor beta chains came from one sample sequenced in a study of shared clonotypes between healthy human individuals. Libraries were prepared by immunoSEQ multiplex PCR; TCRdb keeps only in-frame clonotypes and omits some of them. The sample lists some 2,000,000 clones; approximately 95% were seen once. Sequences were obtained from naive CD4+ T cells sorted from blood. Subset denoted: CD45RA+ positively selected. Receptors were obtained from a man aged 18 to 35 in good health.

V and J are TRBV5-4 and TRBJ2-7; possibly TRBD1 for D (5 bases). The CDR3 has 13 amino acids. Trimming took off 5 bases at V and 3 bases at J, with 12 bases between the two ends. Germline V gene sequence: CDR1 SGHNT, CDR2 YYREEE (reference sequence). The CDR3, as DNA: TGTGCCAGCAGGTCTACCGACAGCTACGAGCAGTACTTC. It specifies CASRSTDSYEQYF.

The genes are TRBV4-1 and TRBJ2-7; TRBD2 is a possible D gene (5 bases). The CDR3 covers 12 residues. Trimming removed 0 bases from V and 10 bases from J, with 10 bases in between. Germline V gene lookup returns CDR1 MGHRA and CDR2 YSYEKL. CDR3 in amino acids: CASSQDNRGQYF. Here the CDR3 DNA reads TGCGCCAGCAGCCAAGATAACCGGGGACAGTACTTC.

The chain joins TRBV5-4 to TRBJ1-4; TRBD1 matches 8 bases. Losses at the gene ends were 4 bases for V and 5 bases for J; bases not matched to a gene: 4. CDR1 SGHNT and CDR2 YYREEE come from the germline V gene (reference sequence). There are 14 residues in the CDR3. The CDR3: CASSQQGENEKLFF. In nucleotides, the CDR3 is TGTGCCAGCAGCCAACAGGGGGAAAATGAAAAACTGTTTTTT.

The chain employs TRBV30 and TRBJ2-7; TRBD1 aligns across 8 bases. This CDR3 has 15 residues. The germline CDR1 and CDR2 sequences are GTSNPN and SVGIG (reference sequence). J was trimmed by 6 bases and V by 0 bases; bases with no gene match: 10. CDR3 coding DNA: TGTGCCTGGAGTGTACTCACAGGGGGTATCGGCGAGCAGTACTTC. Encoded protein: CAWSVLTGGIGEQYF.

V and J are TRBV5-4 and TRBJ2-7; TRBD1 aligns across 10 bases. J gave up 5 bases and V 3 bases, and 8 bases lay outside the gene matches. The CDR3 contains 15 residues. Germline CDR1 reads SGHNT; CDR2 reads YYREEE (reference sequence). Here the CDR3 reads CASSWGDRGHNEQYF. In DNA form, the CDR3 reads TGTGCCAGCAGCTGGGGGGACAGGGGTCACAACGAGCAGTACTTC.

V gene TRBV5-1 combines with J gene TRBJ2-5; no definite D call. V lost 2 bases to trimming and J lost 5 bases, with 16 bases between them. The germline gives CDR1 SGHRS, CDR2 YFSETQ. The CDR3 has 15 amino acids. CDR3 region: CASSFETMPDETQYF. Here the CDR3 DNA reads TGCGCCAGCAGCTTTGAGACGATGCCTGATGAGACCCAGTACTTC.

The chain carries TRBV14 and TRBJ2-7, with a possible D match to TRBD1 (6 bases). This CDR3 contains 15 residues. Germline V gives CDR1 SGHDN, CDR2 FVKESK. Trimming shortened V by 4 bases and J by 3 bases, and 16 bases separated the two germline ends. The CDR3 reads CASSLNRVQDYEQYF. In DNA form, the CDR3 reads TGTGCCAGCAGCCTTAACAGGGTACAAGACTACGAGCAGTACTTC. Full variable domain (remainder filled in from reference TRBV14 and TRBJ2-7): EAGVTQFPSHSVIEKGQTVTLRCDPISGHDNLYWYRRVMGKEIKFLLHFVKESKQDESGMPNNRFLAERTGGTYSTLKVQPAELEDSGVYFCASSLNRVQDYEQYFGPGTRLTVT.

The rearrangement joins TRBV11-2 to TRBJ1-1; no clear D gene. The CDR3 length is 15 residues. CDR1 and CDR2 from the germline V gene are SGHAT and FQNNGV. Deletions cut 4 bases from V and 5 bases from J, with 17 bases between. The CDR3 region is CASSSFRGDGTEAFF. The CDR3 coding sequence is TGTGCCAGCAGCTCATTCCGCGGGGATGGTACTGAAGCTTTCTTT.

In its sample, this clone was seen once. The genes are TRBV18 and TRBJ1-3; D is uncertain. CDR1 is KGHSH and CDR2 is LQKENI in the germline V gene. The V end lost 2 bases, the J end lost 2 bases, and 7 bases lay between the germline ends. The CDR3 runs 14 residues. CDR3: CASSPEATGNTIYF. CDR3 coding DNA: TGTGCCAGCTCACCAGAGGCCACTGGAAACACCATATATTTT.

V is TRBV28 and J is TRBJ2-5; the D is unclear. Trimming removed 5 bases from V and 1 base from J, with 17 bases in between. Germline CDR1 and CDR2: MDHEN and SYDVKM. This CDR3 has 16 amino acids. CDR3 in amino acids: CASSALGPRLQETQYF. Here the CDR3 DNA reads TGTGCCAGCAGTGCATTAGGACCGAGACTCCAAGAGACCCAGTACTTC.

The rearrangement uses TRBV19 and TRBJ1-1; D call uncertain. V gave up 9 bases and J gave up 6 bases, with 11 bases separating them. In germline, CDR1 is LNHDA, CDR2 SQIVND (reference sequence). This CDR3 comprises 11 residues. As DNA, the CDR3 is TGTGCCAGGTGGGAAAGCGCTGAAGCTTTCTTT. Its translation: CARWESAEAFF.

V is TRBV2 and J is TRBJ2-3, with D maybe TRBD2 (6 bases). Trimming shortened V by 6 bases and J by 0 bases, and 19 bases separated the two germline ends. This CDR3 contains 17 residues. The germline CDR1 and CDR2 sequences are SNHLY and FYNNEI. The CDR3 DNA sequence: TGTGCCAGCAGCGAATTCCGGACGGGACTCAGCACAGATACGCAGTATTTT. Amino acids: CASSEFRTGLSTDTQYF.

V is TRBV7-2 and J is TRBJ2-5; D gene uncertain. Germline assignment: CDR1 SGHTA and CDR2 FQGNSA. V was clipped by 3 bases and J by 2 bases, with 10 bases between them. The CDR3 runs 14 residues. The DNA for the CDR3 is TGTGCCAGCAGCTTTTCCGTTGGGCAAGAGACCCAGTACTTC. This encodes CASSFSVGQETQYF.

Details on this clone: Other DNA variants within this sample encode the same CDR3. The gene calls are TRBV19 and TRBJ2-2; 7 bases line up with TRBD1. The germline CDR1 and CDR2 sequences are LNHDA and SQIVND (reference sequence). The length of the CDR3 is 15 residues. With V trimmed by 1 base and J by 3 bases, 2 bases remained unmatched. CDR3 sequence reads: CASSIGDRDTGELFF. In DNA form, the CDR3 reads TGTGCCAGTAGTATAGGCGACAGGGACACCGGGGAGCTGTTTTTT.

Here the CDR3 reads CASSIRTKSYEQYF. In DNA, the CDR3 is TGTGCCAGTAGTATCAGAACAAAATCCTACGAGCAGTACTTC. This chain uses TRBV19 with TRBJ2-7; D is uncertain. V gave up 3 bases and J gave up 1 base, with 10 bases separating them. Germline CDR1 and CDR2: LNHDA and SQIVND (reference sequence). The CDR3 extends over 14 amino acids. Complete variable domain (other parts from reference TRBV19 and TRBJ2-7): DGGITQSPKYLFRKEGQNVTLSCEQNLNHDAMYWYRQDPGQGLRLIYYSQIVNDFQKGDIAEGYSVSREKKESFPLTVTSAQKNPTAFYLCASSIRTKSYEQYFGPGTRLTVT.

The CDR3 DNA is TGTGCCAGCAGTGACCGTAGCGGGACCGGCATTTACGAGCAGTACTTC. Translation gives CASSDRSGTGIYEQYF. V usage is TRBV6-4 and J usage is TRBJ2-7; 8 nucleotides agree with TRBD2. The CDR3 sequence is 16 residues long. The V and J ends lost 2 bases and 4 bases, in that order; junction bases with no gene match: 10. CDR1 and CDR2 from the germline V gene are MRHNA and SNTAGT.